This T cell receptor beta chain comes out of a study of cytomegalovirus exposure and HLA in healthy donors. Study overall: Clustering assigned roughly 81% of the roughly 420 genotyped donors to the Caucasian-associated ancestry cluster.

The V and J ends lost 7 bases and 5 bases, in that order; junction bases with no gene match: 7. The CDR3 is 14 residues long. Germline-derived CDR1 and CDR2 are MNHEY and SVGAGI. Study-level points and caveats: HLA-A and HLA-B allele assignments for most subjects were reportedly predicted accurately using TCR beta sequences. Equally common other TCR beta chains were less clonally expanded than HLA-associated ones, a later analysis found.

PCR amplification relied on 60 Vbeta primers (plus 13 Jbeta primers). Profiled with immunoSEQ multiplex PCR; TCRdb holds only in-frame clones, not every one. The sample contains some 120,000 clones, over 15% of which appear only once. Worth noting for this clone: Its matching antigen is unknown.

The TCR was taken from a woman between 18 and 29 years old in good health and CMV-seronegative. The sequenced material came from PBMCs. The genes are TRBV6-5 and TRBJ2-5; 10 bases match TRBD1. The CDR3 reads CASKTGGAFETQYF. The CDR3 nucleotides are TGTGCCAGCAAGACAGGGGGCGCGTTCGAGACCCAGTACTTC.